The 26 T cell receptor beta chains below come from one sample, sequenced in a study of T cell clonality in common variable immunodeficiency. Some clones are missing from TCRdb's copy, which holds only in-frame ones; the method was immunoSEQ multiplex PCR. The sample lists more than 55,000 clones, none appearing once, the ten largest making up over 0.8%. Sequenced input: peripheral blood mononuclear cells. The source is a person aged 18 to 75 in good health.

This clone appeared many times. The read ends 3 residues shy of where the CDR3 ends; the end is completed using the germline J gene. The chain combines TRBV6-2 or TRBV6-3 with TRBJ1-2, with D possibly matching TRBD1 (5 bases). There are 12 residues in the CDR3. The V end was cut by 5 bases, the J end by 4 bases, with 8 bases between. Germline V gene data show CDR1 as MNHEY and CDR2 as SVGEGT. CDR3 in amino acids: CASSQQAYGYTF. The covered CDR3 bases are TGTGCCAGCAGTCAACAGGCCTATGGC.

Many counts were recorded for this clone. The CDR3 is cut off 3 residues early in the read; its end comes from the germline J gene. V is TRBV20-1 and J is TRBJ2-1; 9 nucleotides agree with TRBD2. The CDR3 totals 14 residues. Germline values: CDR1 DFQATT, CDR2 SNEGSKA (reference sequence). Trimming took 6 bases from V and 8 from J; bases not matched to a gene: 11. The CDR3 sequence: CSAPEVAGAYEQFF. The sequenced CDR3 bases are TGCAGTGCCCCCGAGGTAGCGGGAGCATATGAG.

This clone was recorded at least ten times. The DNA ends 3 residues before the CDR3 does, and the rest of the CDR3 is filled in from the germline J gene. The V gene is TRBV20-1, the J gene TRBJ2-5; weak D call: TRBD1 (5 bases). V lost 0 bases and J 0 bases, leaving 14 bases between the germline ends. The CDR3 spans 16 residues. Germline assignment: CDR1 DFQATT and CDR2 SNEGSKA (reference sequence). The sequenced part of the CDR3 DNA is TGCAGTGCTAGAGATGTAGCAGGGAATGACCAAGAGACC. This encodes CSARDVAGNDQET. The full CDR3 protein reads CSARDVAGNDQETQYF.

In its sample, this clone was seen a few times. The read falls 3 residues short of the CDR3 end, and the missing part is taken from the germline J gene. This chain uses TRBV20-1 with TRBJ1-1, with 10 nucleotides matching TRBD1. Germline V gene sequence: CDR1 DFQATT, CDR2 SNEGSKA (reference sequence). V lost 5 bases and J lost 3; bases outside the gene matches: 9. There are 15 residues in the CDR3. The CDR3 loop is CSADRDRGRDTEAFF. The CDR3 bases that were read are TGCAGTGCTGACCGGGACAGGGGTCGTGACACTGAA.

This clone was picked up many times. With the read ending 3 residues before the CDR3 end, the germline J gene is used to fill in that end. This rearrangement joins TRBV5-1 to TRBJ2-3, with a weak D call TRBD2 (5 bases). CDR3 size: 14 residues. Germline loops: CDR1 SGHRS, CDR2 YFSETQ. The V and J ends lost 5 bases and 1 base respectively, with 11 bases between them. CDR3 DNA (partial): TGCGCCAGCAGGTCGGACTCCGGCACAGATACG. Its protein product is CASRSDSGTDT. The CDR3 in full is CASRSDSGTDTQYF.

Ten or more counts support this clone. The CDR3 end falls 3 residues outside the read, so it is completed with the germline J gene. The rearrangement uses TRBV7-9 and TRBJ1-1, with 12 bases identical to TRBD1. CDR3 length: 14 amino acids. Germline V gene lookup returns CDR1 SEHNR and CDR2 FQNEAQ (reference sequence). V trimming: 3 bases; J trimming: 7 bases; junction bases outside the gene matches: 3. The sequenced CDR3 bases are TGTGCCAGCAGCTTGGGACAGGGGGCTGGTGAA. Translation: CASSLGQGAGE. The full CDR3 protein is CASSLGQGAGEAFF. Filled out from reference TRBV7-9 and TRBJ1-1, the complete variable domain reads DTGVSQNPRHKITKRGQNVTFRCDPISEHNRLYWYRQTLGQGPEFLTYFQNEAQLEKSRLLSDRFSAERPKGSFSTLEIQRTEQGDSAMYLCASSLGQGAGEAFFGQGTRLTVV.

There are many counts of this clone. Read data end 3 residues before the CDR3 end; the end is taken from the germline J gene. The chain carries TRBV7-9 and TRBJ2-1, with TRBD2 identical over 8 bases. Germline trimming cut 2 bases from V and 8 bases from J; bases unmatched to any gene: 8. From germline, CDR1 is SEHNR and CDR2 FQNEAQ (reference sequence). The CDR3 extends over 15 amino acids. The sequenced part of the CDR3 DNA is TGTGCCAGCAGCTTAACCGGGGGGGGCGGTGATGAG. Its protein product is CASSLTGGGGDE. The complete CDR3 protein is CASSLTGGGGDEQFF.

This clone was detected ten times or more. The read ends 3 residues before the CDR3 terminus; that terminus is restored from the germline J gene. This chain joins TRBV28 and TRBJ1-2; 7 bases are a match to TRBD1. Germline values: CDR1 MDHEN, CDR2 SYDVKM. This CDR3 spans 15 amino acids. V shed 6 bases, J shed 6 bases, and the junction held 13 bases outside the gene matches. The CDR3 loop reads CASSPASTGFHGYTF. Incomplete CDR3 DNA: TGTGCCAGCAGCCCCGCCTCGACAGGGTTTCATGGC.

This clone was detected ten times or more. The chain's CDR3 is CSARDVYRGAPDTEAFF. CDR3 DNA (partial): TGCAGTGCTAGAGATGTTTACAGGGGCGCCCCCGACACTGAA. The chain couples TRBV20-1 to TRBJ1-1; 7 nucleotides match TRBD1. The CDR3 goes on 3 residues after the read ends, and that part is filled in from the germline J gene. The ends lost 0 bases at V and 3 bases at J; junction bases unmatched: 13. The CDR3 length is 17 residues. The germline V gene encodes CDR1 DFQATT and CDR2 SNEGSKA (reference sequence).

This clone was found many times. CDR3 loop: CSAARIRAGALNEQFF. The sequenced part of the CDR3 DNA is TGCAGTGCTGCTCGGATTCGGGCGGGAGCGTTGAATGAG. The V gene is TRBV20-1, the J gene TRBJ2-1; 7 bases map to TRBD2. Sequencing ends 3 residues short of the CDR3 end; the germline J gene provides the rest. Germline CDR1 is DFQATT and CDR2 is SNEGSKA (reference sequence). V shed 5 bases, J shed 7 bases, and the junction held 17 bases outside the gene matches. The CDR3 loop spans 16 amino acids.

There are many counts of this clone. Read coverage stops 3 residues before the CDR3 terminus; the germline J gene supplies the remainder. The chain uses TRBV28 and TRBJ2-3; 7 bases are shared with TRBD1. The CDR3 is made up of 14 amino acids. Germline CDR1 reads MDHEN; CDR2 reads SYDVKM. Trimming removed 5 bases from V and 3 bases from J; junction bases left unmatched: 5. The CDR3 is CASSTPGQTDTQYF. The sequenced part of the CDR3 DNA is TGTGCCAGCAGTACACCGGGACAGACAGATACG.

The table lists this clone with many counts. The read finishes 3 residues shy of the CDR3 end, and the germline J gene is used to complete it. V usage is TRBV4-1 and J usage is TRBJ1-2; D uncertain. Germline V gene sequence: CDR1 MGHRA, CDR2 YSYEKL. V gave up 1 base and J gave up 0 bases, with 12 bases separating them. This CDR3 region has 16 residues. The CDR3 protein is CASSQGPTSANYGYTF. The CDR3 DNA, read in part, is TGCGCCAGCAGCCAAGGGCCCACGAGTGCTAACTATGGC.

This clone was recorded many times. Incomplete CDR3 DNA: TGCGCCAGCAGCCGGGACAAAGACTATGGC. This gives the protein CASSRDKDYG. The entire CDR3 protein reads CASSRDKDYGYTF. The chain has TRBV5-1 and TRBJ1-2; tentative D call: TRBD1 (6 bases). The read terminates 3 residues before the CDR3 end, so the remaining end is supplied by the germline J gene. The germline V gene encodes CDR1 SGHRS and CDR2 YFSETQ. The CDR3 sequence is 13 residues long. Trimming removed 4 bases at V and 3 bases at J, with 10 bases between. Together with reference TRBV5-1 and TRBJ1-2, the CDR3 gives the full variable domain: KAGVTQTPRYLIKTRGQQVTLSCSPISGHRSVSWYQQTPGQGLQFLFEYFSETQRNKGNFPGRFSGRQFSNSRSEMNVSTLELGDSALYLCASSRDKDYGYTFGSGTRLTVV.

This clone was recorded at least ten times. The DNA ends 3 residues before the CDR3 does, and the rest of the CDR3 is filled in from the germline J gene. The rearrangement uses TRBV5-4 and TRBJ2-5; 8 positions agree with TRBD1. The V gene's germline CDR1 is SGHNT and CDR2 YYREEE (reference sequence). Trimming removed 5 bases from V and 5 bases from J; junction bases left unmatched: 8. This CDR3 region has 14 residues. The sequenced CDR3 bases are TGTGCCAGCAGAAGGGACAGGAGGTGGGAGACC. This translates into CASRRDRRWET. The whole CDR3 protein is CASRRDRRWETQYF.

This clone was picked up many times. Incomplete CDR3 DNA: TGTGCCTTCTACAGGTTTTCGGACACTGAA. It yields the protein CAFYRFSDTE. The full-length CDR3 reads as CAFYRFSDTEAFF. V and J are TRBV30 and TRBJ1-1; D possibly corresponds to TRBD1 (5 bases). Read coverage stops 3 residues before the CDR3 terminus; the germline J gene supplies the remainder. The V gene lost 7 bases and the J gene lost 3 bases, with 15 bases spanning the gap. Germline CDR1 reads GTSNPN; CDR2 reads SVGIG (reference sequence). The CDR3 is 13 amino acids.

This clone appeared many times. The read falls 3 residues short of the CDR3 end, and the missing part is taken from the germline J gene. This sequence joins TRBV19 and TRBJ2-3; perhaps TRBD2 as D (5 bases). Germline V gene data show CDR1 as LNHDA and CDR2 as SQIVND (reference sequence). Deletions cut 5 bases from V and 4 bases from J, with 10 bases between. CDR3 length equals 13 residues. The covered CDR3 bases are TGTGCCAGTAGTCGTCAGAGGGCAGATACG. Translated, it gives CASSRQRADT. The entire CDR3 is CASSRQRADTQYF.

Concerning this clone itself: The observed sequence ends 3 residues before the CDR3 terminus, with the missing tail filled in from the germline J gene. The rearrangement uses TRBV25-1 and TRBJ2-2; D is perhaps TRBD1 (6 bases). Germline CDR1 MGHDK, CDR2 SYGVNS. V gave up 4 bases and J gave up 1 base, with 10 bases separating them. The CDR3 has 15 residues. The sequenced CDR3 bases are TGTGCCAGCAGTGCGGGACAATGGAACACCGGGGAG. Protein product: CASSAGQWNTGE. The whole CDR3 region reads CASSAGQWNTGELFF.

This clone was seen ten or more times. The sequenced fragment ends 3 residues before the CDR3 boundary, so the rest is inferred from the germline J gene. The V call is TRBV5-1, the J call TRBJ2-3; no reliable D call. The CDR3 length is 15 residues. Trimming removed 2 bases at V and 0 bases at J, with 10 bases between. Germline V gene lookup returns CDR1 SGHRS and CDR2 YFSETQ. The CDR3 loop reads CASSLGSSSTDTQYF. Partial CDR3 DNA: TGCGCCAGCAGCTTAGGGTCGTCTAGCACAGATACG.

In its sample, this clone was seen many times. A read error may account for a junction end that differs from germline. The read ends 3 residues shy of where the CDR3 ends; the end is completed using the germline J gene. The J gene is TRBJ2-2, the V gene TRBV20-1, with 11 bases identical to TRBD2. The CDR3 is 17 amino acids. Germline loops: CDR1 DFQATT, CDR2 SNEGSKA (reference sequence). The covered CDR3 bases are TGCAGTGCGAGAGGGTGGCTAGCGGGGGGTGGCACTGGGGAG. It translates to CSARGWLAGGGTGE. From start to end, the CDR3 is CSARGWLAGGGTGELFF.

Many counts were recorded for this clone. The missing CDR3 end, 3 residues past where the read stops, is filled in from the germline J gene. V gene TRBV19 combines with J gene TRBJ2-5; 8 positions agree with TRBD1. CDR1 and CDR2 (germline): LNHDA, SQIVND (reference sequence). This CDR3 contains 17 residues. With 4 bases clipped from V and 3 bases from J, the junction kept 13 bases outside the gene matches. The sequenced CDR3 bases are TGTGCCAGTAGTACTAAAGGACAGGGCTATCTTAAAGAGACC. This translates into CASSTKGQGYLKET. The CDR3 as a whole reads CASSTKGQGYLKETQYF.

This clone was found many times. The CDR3 spells CSARVQGAKNIQYF. The covered CDR3 bases are TGCAGTGCTAGAGTACAGGGAGCCAAAAACATT. The chain has TRBV20-1 and TRBJ2-4; tentatively, D is TRBD1 (6 bases). The CDR3 goes on 3 residues after the read ends, and that part is filled in from the germline J gene. Germline V gene data show CDR1 as DFQATT and CDR2 as SNEGSKA (reference sequence). The V gene lost 1 base and the J gene lost 0 bases, with 7 bases spanning the gap. The CDR3 loop spans 14 amino acids.

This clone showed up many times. Here the CDR3 reads CASSLDRGPYNEQFF. CDR3 DNA (partial): TGTGCCAGCAGCTTAGACAGGGGTCCCTACAATGAG. This chain uses TRBV11-2 with TRBJ2-1; possibly TRBD1 for D (6 bases). The read finishes 3 residues shy of the CDR3 end, and the germline J gene is used to complete it. Germline CDR1 SGHAT, CDR2 FQNNGV. V dropped 0 bases and J dropped 2 bases, with 8 bases sitting between them. The CDR3 has 15 residues.

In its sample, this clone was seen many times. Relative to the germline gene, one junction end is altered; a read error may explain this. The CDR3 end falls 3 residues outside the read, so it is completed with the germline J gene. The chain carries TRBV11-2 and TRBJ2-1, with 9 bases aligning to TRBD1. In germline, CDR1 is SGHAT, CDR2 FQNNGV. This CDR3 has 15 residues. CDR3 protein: CASSFGTGRYNEQFF. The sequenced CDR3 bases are TGTGCTAGCAGCTTCGGGACAGGGCGGTACAATGAG.

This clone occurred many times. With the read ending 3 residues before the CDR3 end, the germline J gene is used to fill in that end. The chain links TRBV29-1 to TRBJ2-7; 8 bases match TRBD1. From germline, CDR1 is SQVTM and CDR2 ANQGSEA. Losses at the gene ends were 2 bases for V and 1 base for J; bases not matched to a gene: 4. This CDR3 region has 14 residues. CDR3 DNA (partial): TGCAGCGTTGAACTTTGGACAGGGTCCTACGAG. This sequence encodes CSVELWTGSYE. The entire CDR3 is CSVELWTGSYEQYF.

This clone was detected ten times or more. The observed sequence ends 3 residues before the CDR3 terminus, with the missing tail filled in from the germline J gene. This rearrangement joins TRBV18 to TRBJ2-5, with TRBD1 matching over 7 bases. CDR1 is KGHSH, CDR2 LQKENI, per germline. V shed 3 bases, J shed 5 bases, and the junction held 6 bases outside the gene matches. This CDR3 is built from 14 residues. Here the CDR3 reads CASSPGRQGETQYF. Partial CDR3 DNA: TGTGCCAGCTCACCGGGCAGACAGGGTGAGACC.

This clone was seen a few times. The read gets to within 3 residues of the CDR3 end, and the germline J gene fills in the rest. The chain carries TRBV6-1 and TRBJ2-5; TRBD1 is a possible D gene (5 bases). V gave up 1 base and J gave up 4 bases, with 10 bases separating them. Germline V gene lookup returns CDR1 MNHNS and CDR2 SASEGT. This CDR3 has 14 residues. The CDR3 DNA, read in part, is TGTGCCAGCAGTGAAGTCTGGCAGGGAGAGACC. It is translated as CASSEVWQGET. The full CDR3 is CASSEVWQGETQYF.